The following is a T cell receptor beta chain sequence with its context. Antigen: not known. The donors were members of the validation cohort, which comprised 100 to 150 subjects and was separate from the first cohort of roughly 700 subjects. This sample was taken from a study of cytomegalovirus exposure and HLA in healthy donors. Study-wide findings and caveats: Most observed TCR sequences were rare, whereas some public TCRs were detected in many donors. It was reportedly the case that the classifier diagnosed cytomegalovirus status with high specificity and sensitivity. Later, an analysis found that TCR clusters from the first cohort tended to co-occur in the roughly 120 validation repertoires.

Measured with immunoSEQ multiplex PCR; TCRdb has only the in-frame clones, and not every one. The repertoire holds around 160,000 clones, with about 82% as singletons. The V gene end was trimmed by 7 bases and the J gene end by 5 bases; junction bases not matched to a gene: 10. From germline, CDR1 is MDHEN and CDR2 SYDVKM. This CDR3 has 14 amino acids. This TCR came from a man aged 25-40 years in good health and CMV-seropositive. V gene TRBV28 combines with J gene TRBJ2-7; TRBD1 matches 8 bases. The sample taken for sequencing was PBMCs. CDR3: CASTRDRPLDEQYF. The CDR3 DNA sequence: TGTGCCAGCACCCGGGACAGGCCCCTTGACGAGCAGTACTTC.